The 7 T cell receptor beta chains below all came from one sample that was sequenced in a study of blood T cell repertoires in COVID-19. Sequencing used immunoSEQ multiplex PCR; TCRdb keeps in-frame clones, though not all of them. Of tens of thousands of clones detected, 80% to 90% appear once; the ten largest clones hold 6% to 6.5%. Input material: peripheral blood. Receptors were obtained from a human donor in a cohort sampled during active COVID-19.

About this clone itself: A junction boundary mismatches the germline segment, possibly from a read error. The rearrangement uses TRBV19 and TRBJ1-5, with a tentative D call TRBD1 (5 bases). This CDR3 has 15 amino acids. Germline V gene data show CDR1 as LNHDA and CDR2 as SQIVND (reference sequence). The CDR3 protein is CATSDLTGSNQPQHF. The CDR3 bases are TGTGCCACTAGTGACTTAACAGGTAGCAATCAGCCCCAGCATTTT.

This clone was recorded a few times. The chain joins TRBV4-1 to TRBJ1-3; D may be TRBD1 (6 bases). The germline V and J ends were trimmed by 2 bases and 7 bases, with 15 bases remaining between them. In germline, CDR1 is MGHRA, CDR2 YSYEKL. The CDR3 has 15 residues. The CDR3 coding sequence is TGCGCCAGCAGCCAAAGGACAATGGGGGCTAACACCATATATTTT. It yields the protein CASSQRTMGANTIYF.

A few counts support this clone. The chain couples TRBV3-1 (or the pseudogene TRBV3-2) to TRBJ2-1; 15 bases are a match to TRBD2. The germline gives CDR1 LGHDT, CDR2 YNNKEL (reference sequence). CDR3 length: 17 amino acids. The ends lost 6 bases at V and 4 bases at J; junction bases unmatched: 7. The CDR3: CASSGLAGGPRYNEQFF. The CDR3 nucleotides read TGTGCCAGCAGTGGACTAGCGGGGGGGCCAAGGTACAATGAGCAGTTCTTC.

The chain recombines TRBV6-6 with TRBJ2-7, with a weak D call TRBD1 (6 bases). The V end was cut by 2 bases, the J end by 2 bases, with 10 bases between. The CDR3 covers 14 residues. Germline V lookup: CDR1 MNHNY, CDR2 SVGAGI (reference sequence). The CDR3 here is CASSYTQGPYEQYF. CDR3 DNA: TGTGCCAGCAGTTACACTCAGGGGCCCTACGAGCAGTACTTC.

This chain connects TRBV30 to TRBJ2-5; 7 positions match TRBD2. V was clipped by 1 base and J by 5 bases; unmatched bases: 4. Per germline, CDR1 GTSNPN and CDR2 SVGIG (reference sequence). The CDR3 sequence is 13 residues long. CDR3 coding DNA: TGTGCCTGGAGTGGGGGTAGCGGGGAGACCCAGTACTTC. This encodes CAWSGGSGETQYF.

The chain employs TRBV6-1 and TRBJ2-1; 7 positions match TRBD1. This CDR3 region has 15 residues. From germline, CDR1 is MNHNS and CDR2 SASEGT. V shed 2 bases, J shed 8 bases, and the junction held 9 bases outside the gene matches. CDR3: CASSESVTGKDEQFF. DNA for the CDR3: TGTGCCAGCAGTGAAAGTGTGACAGGGAAGGATGAGCAGTTCTTC.

CDR3 in DNA: TGTGCCAGCTCAATTAGCGGAGACAATGAGCAGTTCTTC. Amino acids: CASSISGDNEQFF. This sequence joins TRBV18 and TRBJ2-1; a possible D gene is TRBD2 (6 bases). The CDR3 covers 13 residues. The germline CDR1 and CDR2 sequences are KGHSH and LQKENI. The germline V and J ends were trimmed by 5 bases and 5 bases, with 10 bases remaining between them.